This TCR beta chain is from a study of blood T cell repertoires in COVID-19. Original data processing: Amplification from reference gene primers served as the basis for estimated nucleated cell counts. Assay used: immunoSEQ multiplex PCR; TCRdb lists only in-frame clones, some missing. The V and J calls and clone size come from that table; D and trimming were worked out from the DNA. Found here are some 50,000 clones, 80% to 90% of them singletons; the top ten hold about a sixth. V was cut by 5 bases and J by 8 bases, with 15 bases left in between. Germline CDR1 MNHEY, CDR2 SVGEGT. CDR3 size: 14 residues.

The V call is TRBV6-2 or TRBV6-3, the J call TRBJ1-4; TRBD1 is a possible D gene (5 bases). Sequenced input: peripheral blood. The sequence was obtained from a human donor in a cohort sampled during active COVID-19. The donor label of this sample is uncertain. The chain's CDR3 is CASSTQGTREKLFF. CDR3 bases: TGTGCCAGCAGTACCCAGGGAACTCGGGAAAAACTGTTTTTT.